One sample yielded the 9 T cell receptor beta chains listed below, sequenced in a study of shared T cell receptors in the human thymus. The protocol was immunoSEQ multiplex PCR, while the TCRdb copy is restricted to in-frame clones and leaves out a portion. This repertoire shows some 700,000 clones, approximately 87% found once; its top ten account for about 0.01%. The same sample was also studied in work on human thymus T cells.

The sample taken for sequencing was thymocytes. These receptors came from a boy younger than two with a congenital heart defect.

A single count supports this clone. The genes are TRBV7-6 and TRBJ2-2, with 11 positions matching TRBD1. The CDR3 covers 15 residues. J was trimmed by 6 bases and V by 7 bases; bases with no gene match: 7. Germline lookup yields CDR1 SGHVS and CDR2 FNYEAQ. The CDR3 DNA reads TGTGCCAGCAACACCGGGACAGGGGGTCCCGGGGAGCTGTTTTTT. This codes for CASNTGTGGPGELFF.

This clone came up a few times. A read error may produce the germline difference seen at one junction end. The V and J genes are TRBV7-9 and TRBJ2-2; D perhaps matches TRBD2 (5 bases). Germline-derived CDR1 and CDR2 are SEHNR and FQNEAQ (reference sequence). There are 16 residues in the CDR3. CDR3 sequence: CASSWRAQGNNGELFF. Here the CDR3 DNA reads TGTGCCAGCAGCTGGCGGGCCCAAGGAAACAACGGGGAGCTGTTTTTT.

The chain uses TRBV4-1 and TRBJ2-4, with 8 bases matching TRBD1. Trimming took 8 bases from V and 3 from J; bases not matched to a gene: 6. The CDR3 is 14 amino acids. The germline V gene encodes CDR1 MGHRA and CDR2 YSYEKL. CDR3 residues: CASARTGSKNIQYF. CDR3 nucleotides: TGCGCCAGCGCCCGGACAGGGAGCAAAAACATTCAGTACTTC.

V usage is TRBV6-1 and J usage is TRBJ2-1, with TRBD1 identical over 9 bases. In germline, CDR1 is MNHNS, CDR2 SASEGT. Trimming removed 7 bases from V and 4 bases from J; junction bases left unmatched: 5. The CDR3 is 14 residues long. The CDR3 DNA follows: TGTGCCAGCAAATCGGGGACAGGGTACAATGAGCAGTTCTTC. It is translated as CASKSGTGYNEQFF.

The chain combines TRBV11-3 with TRBJ2-7; the D gene is possibly TRBD2 (5 bases). Trimming pared 0 bases from V and 1 base from J, leaving 7 bases between. The germline V gene encodes CDR1 SGHNT and CDR2 YENEEA. This CDR3 spans 14 amino acids. The CDR3 here is CASSLDPGSYEQYF. In nucleotides, the CDR3 is TGTGCCAGCAGCTTAGATCCGGGATCCTACGAGCAGTACTTC.

This clone was seen only once. The CDR3 is CASSPSRTWGKQYF. In DNA, the CDR3 is TGTGCCAGCAGTCCGAGCCGAACTTGGGGCAAGCAGTACTTC. The rearrangement joins TRBV28 to TRBJ2-7; tentative D call: TRBD1 (5 bases). The V end was cut by 5 bases, the J end by 8 bases, with 19 bases between. CDR1 and CDR2 (germline): MDHEN, SYDVKM. The CDR3 totals 14 residues.

The CDR3 DNA follows: TGTGCCAGCAGCTCGGGACTAGCGGTGTTCTCCTACGAGCAGTACTTC. Protein: CASSSGLAVFSYEQYF. V and J are TRBV7-9 and TRBJ2-7; 11 nucleotides match TRBD2. CDR1 and CDR2 from the germline V gene are SEHNR and FQNEAQ (reference sequence). The junction had 5 bases not matched to a gene; V was cut back by 4 bases and J by 0 bases. The CDR3 is 16 amino acids.

V and J are TRBV2 and TRBJ2-3, with a weak D call TRBD1 (5 bases). Germline CDR1 SNHLY, CDR2 FYNNEI. CDR3 length: 12 residues. The ends were cut back, 4 bases at V and 6 bases at J, with 8 bases in the middle. The CDR3 reads CASSAAGDTQYF. The CDR3 DNA sequence: TGTGCCAGCAGTGCTGCAGGGGATACGCAGTATTTT.

This clone appeared a few times. The V call is TRBV19, the J call TRBJ1-4, with D perhaps matching TRBD1 (6 bases). Trimming removed 5 bases at V and 1 base at J, with 11 bases between. The germline V gene has CDR1 LNHDA and CDR2 SQIVND (reference sequence). CDR3 length: 15 amino acids. The CDR3 coding sequence is TGTGCCAGTAGTCCCCACAGGGAAACTAATGAAAAACTGTTTTTT. Protein sequence: CASSPHRETNEKLFF.